The 5 T cell receptor beta chains reported below all come from one sample, sequenced in a study of T cells in tumors after PD-1 blockade (dated by TCRdb to 2018 to 2020). The time point label of this sample denotes: before anti-PD-1 therapy. Library method: the immunoSEQ multiplex PCR assay. TCRdb re-hosts the immuneACCESS table, in-frame sequences only. Its copies lack some clones; in the studies checked, an unresolved V gene accounts for under half of them, and the cause for the rest is not known. In this sample the table shows some 4,900 clones, 60% to 75% of which occur a single time. The leading ten clones occupy approximately 31% of the sample. The material was tumor tissue, obtained before anti-PD-1 treatment. These receptors all come from a human donor with cutaneous squamous cell carcinoma.

CDR3: CASSPGHTDTQYF. DNA for the CDR3: TGTGCCAGCAGCCCGGGGCACACAGATACGCAGTATTTT. The gene calls are TRBV6-5 and TRBJ2-3; either TRBD1 or TRBD2 may fit D (5 bases each). The CDR3 totals 13 residues. Trimming stripped 6 bases from V and 2 bases from J, with 9 bases between. The germline CDR1 and CDR2 sequences are MNHEY and SVGAGI.

V gene TRBV7-9 combines with J gene TRBJ1-2; no firm D call. The CDR3 length is 11 residues. The V end was cut by 5 bases, the J end by 5 bases, with 6 bases between. Germline V gives CDR1 SEHNR, CDR2 FQNEAQ (reference sequence). The CDR3 protein is CASSRSYGYTF. Here the CDR3 DNA reads TGTGCCAGCAGCCGTAGTTATGGCTACACCTTC.

This chain joins TRBV4-1 and TRBJ2-1, with TRBD2 matching over 7 bases. Looked up from germline, CDR1 is MGHRA and CDR2 is YSYEKL. The CDR3 runs to 14 residues. The ends lost 4 bases at V and 5 bases at J; junction bases unmatched: 5. This CDR3 is CASSPQRGDNEQFF. The CDR3, as DNA: TGCGCCAGCAGCCCTCAGCGGGGCGACAATGAGCAGTTCTTC.

The V call is TRBV3-1 (or the pseudogene TRBV3-2), the J call TRBJ1-5; no clear D. The CDR3 has 15 residues. V shed 5 bases and J shed 5 bases, with 16 bases lying between them. Germline V lookup: CDR1 LGHDT, CDR2 YNNKEL (reference sequence). CDR3 region: CASSSKYRHHQPQHF. CDR3 in DNA: TGTGCCAGCAGCAGCAAGTATCGGCATCATCAGCCCCAGCATTTT.

The V call is TRBV6-2 or TRBV6-3, the J call TRBJ1-5; D is undetermined. The CDR3 length is 14 residues. The V and J ends lost 10 bases and 1 base respectively, with 14 bases between them. Germline CDR1 and CDR2: MNHEY and SVGEGT. Here the CDR3 reads CATTPGLSNQPQHF. The DNA of the CDR3 is TGTGCCACCACCCCCGGCTTGAGCAATCAGCCCCAGCATTTT.